These 8 T cell receptor beta chains share one sample of origin, sequenced in a study of blood T cell repertoires in COVID-19. Sequencing used immunoSEQ multiplex PCR; TCRdb keeps in-frame clones, though not all of them. The sample consists of about 160,000 clones, approximately 91% of them appearing once. The sample comprised peripheral blood. Source of these receptors: a man between 18 and 29 years old with acute or convalescent COVID-19.

The chain has TRBV24-1 and TRBJ2-4, with TRBD1 identical over 7 bases. The germline V gene encodes CDR1 KGHDR and CDR2 SFDVKD. CDR3 length equals 16 residues. Trimming cost V 3 bases and J 1 base; bases outside gene matches: 5. Here the CDR3 DNA reads TGTGCCACCAGTGATACAGGGGCCTCGGCCAAAAACATTCAGTACTTC. It specifies CATSDTGASAKNIQYF.

This clone was seen once. The rearrangement joins TRBV27 to TRBJ1-6, with TRBD1 matching 9 bases. The CDR3 has 16 amino acids. J lost 7 bases, V lost 3 bases, and 7 bases had no gene match. Per germline, CDR1 MNHEY and CDR2 SMNVEV (reference sequence). The DNA for the CDR3 is TGTGCCAGCAGTTTTGACGCACAGGGGGCGAATTCACCCCTCCACTTT. Translation gives CASSFDAQGANSPLHF.

Concerning this clone itself: One junction end does not reproduce the germline sequence, and a read error may be involved. The chain has TRBV3-1 (or the pseudogene TRBV3-2) and TRBJ1-5; D is unclear. This CDR3 has 12 residues. Germline V gene data show CDR1 as LGHDT and CDR2 as YNNKEL (reference sequence). The CDR3 sequence is CASSHSDQPQHF. The CDR3 region has the DNA TGTGCCAGCAGCCATAGCGATCAGCCCCAGCATTTT.

V usage is TRBV11-3 and J usage is TRBJ2-2, with D perhaps TRBD2 (6 bases). CDR3 length: 16 amino acids. The V end was cut by 0 bases, the J end by 1 base, with 9 bases between. CDR1 SGHNT and CDR2 YENEEA come from the germline V gene. In nucleotides, the CDR3 is TGTGCCAGCAGCTTAGAGGGAGGACAGAACACCGGGGAGCTGTTTTTT. Protein sequence: CASSLEGGQNTGELFF.

The chain carries TRBV5-1 and TRBJ1-1, with no clear D. Trimming removed 0 bases at V and 8 bases at J, with 17 bases between. Germline V gives CDR1 SGHRS, CDR2 YFSETQ. This CDR3 contains 15 residues. CDR3 region: CASSLGHTTEHEAFF. The CDR3 DNA is TGCGCCAGCAGCTTGGGTCACACCACGGAGCACGAAGCTTTCTTT.

The chain combines TRBV27 with TRBJ1-2; D not certain. With 3 bases removed from V and 2 bases from J, the gap between germline ends came to 10 bases. Germline CDR1 MNHEY, CDR2 SMNVEV (reference sequence). This CDR3 has 14 residues. This CDR3 is CASSFGSGNYGYTF. In DNA, the CDR3 is TGTGCCAGCAGTTTTGGATCCGGGAACTATGGCTACACCTTC.

The chain has TRBV18 and TRBJ2-7; D unresolved. This CDR3 region has 12 residues. V was shortened by 3 bases and J by 6 bases, with 9 bases between the two germline ends. The germline V gene has CDR1 KGHSH and CDR2 LQKENI. The CDR3 is CASSPYPGEQYF. For the CDR3, the DNA is TGTGCCAGCTCACCCTACCCTGGCGAGCAGTACTTC.

CDR3 DNA: TGTGCCAGCAGCCAAGAGGTGGGCACGGGGGGCCAGCCCCAGCATTTT. Protein: CASSQEVGTGGQPQHF. The genes are TRBV3-1 (or the pseudogene TRBV3-2) and TRBJ1-5; perhaps TRBD1 as D (6 bases). Trimming removed 0 bases at V and 7 bases at J, with 16 bases between. Looked up from germline, CDR1 is LGHDT and CDR2 is YNNKEL (reference sequence). The CDR3 totals 16 residues.